This T cell receptor (beta chain) was observed in a study of shared clonotypes between healthy human individuals. Regarding the study as a whole: A handful of donors showed sharing of approximately 5% of naive CD4 clonotypes.

The CDR3 extends over 15 amino acids. Trimming took off 6 bases at V and 4 bases at J, with 19 bases between the two ends. In germline, CDR1 is MNHNY, CDR2 SVGAGI (reference sequence). Using immunoSEQ multiplex PCR, the repertoire was profiled, and TCRdb retains in-frame clones only, with some absent. The table lists approximately 1.4 million clones, about 98% of them singletons, with roughly 0.45% in the top ten. This clone was recorded once. Its antigen is still unknown. The sequenced sample was naive CD4+ T cells sorted from blood. Noted subset: CD45RA+ positively selected. The TCR sequence derives from a man aged 30 to 45 in good health. The chain has TRBV6-6 and TRBJ2-7; weak D call: TRBD2 (6 bases). The CDR3 sequence is CASRNSIGGSYEQYF. Here the CDR3 DNA reads TGTGCCAGCAGAAACTCGATCGGGGGTTCTTACGAGCAGTACTTC.